The clone carrying this T cell receptor beta chain occurred a few times. Its matching antigen is unknown. The sample belongs to a study of naive and memory T cell subsets. Whole-study results and caveats: From naive to CM, EM and EMRA, diversity decreased and Gini increased. Over 95% of naive TCR sequences appeared only once after error correction, unlike memory subsets. Especially in CD8 cells, naive repertoires contained a few larger clonotypes, possibly CD45RA-re-expressing memory cells.

From the second PCR step, alpha and beta chains were amplified apart. The beta constant-region primer was an equimolar mix of two oligonucleotides covering TRBC1 and TRBC2. Four rounds of PCR amplified the ligated cDNA using nested alpha and beta constant-region primers plus SP2. An oligonucleotide with the SP2 primer and a 12-nucleotide UMI was ligated to the cDNA 3' end. Using its own MiXCR run on the UMI-ligation and nested PCR reads, TCRdb lists one record per CDR3 protein. The sample has over 110,000 distinct CDR3 sequences, about a fifth seen once. The sample comprised naive CD8+ T cells from blood. The TCR sequence derives from a human donor in good health.

In nucleotides, the CDR3 is TGTGCCAGCAGTTTACGTTGGGGGGGCGGCACTAATGAAAAACTGTTTTTT. Translating it yields CASSLRWGGGTNEKLFF. This rearrangement joins TRBV28 to TRBJ1-4, with a possible D match to TRBD1 (6 bases). The CDR3 totals 17 residues. CDR1 is MDHEN and CDR2 is SYDVKM in the germline V gene. V was clipped by 2 bases and J by 2 bases, with 15 bases between them.